A selection of T cell receptor beta chains follows, all from one sample in a study of blood T cell repertoires in COVID-19. Assay used: immunoSEQ multiplex PCR; TCRdb lists only in-frame clones, some missing. The sample shows some 220,000 clones, roughly 88% of them seen only once. The sample consisted of peripheral blood. The receptor set was obtained from a middle-aged man with active or convalescent COVID-19. CDR3s leave out the opening cysteine and the closing phenylalanine or tryptophan. The size of a clone is reported for some rows only, either as once, few or many, or as a class for expanded clones.

v_call,clone_size,j_call,cdr3_aa
TRBV5-5,.,TRBJ1-5,ASSIGTGNQPQH
TRBV5-4,.,TRBJ1-1,ASSLAGGLTEAF
TRBV14,.,TRBJ2-1,ASSQELAFVDTYNEQF
TRBV11-3,.,TRBJ1-2,ASSLRRRSYGYT
TRBV27,.,TRBJ2-2,ASSFGRTSTLLKGELF
TRBV14,.,TRBJ1-1,ASSPWTGLNTEAF
TRBV9,.,TRBJ2-7,ASSAQDSPGYEQY
TRBV9,.,TRBJ2-2,ASSVLATNTGELF
TRBV21-1,.,TRBJ1-4,ASSKGTGNEKLF
TRBV20-1,once,TRBJ1-2,SASSALTGDYGYT
TRBV4-1,.,TRBJ1-5,ASSQDGEWGNQPQH
TRBV28,few,TRBJ1-4,ASSSTGPTNEKLF
TRBV2,.,TRBJ1-5,ASTLRQGVIQPQH
TRBV15,.,TRBJ2-6,ATSRDGPRTAGANVLT
TRBV27,.,TRBJ1-4,ASSPFGTANEKLF
TRBV5-1,.,TRBJ2-5,ASSVLAAVKETQY
TRBV28,.,TRBJ2-6,ASRPGFWGSGANVLT
TRBV7-6,.,TRBJ1-4,ASSPGGSDRVNEKLF
TRBV7-9,.,TRBJ2-2,ASSSLRASNTGELF
TRBV6-2/TRBV6-3,.,TRBJ2-7,ASSYGWGGSYEQY
TRBV18,.,TRBJ1-2,ASSQRIQGFYGYT
TRBV4-1,.,TRBJ2-5,ASSQPRDRTHQTQY
TRBV4-1,.,TRBJ2-1,ASSQDAQRAYNEQF
TRBV18,.,TRBJ1-1,ASSPGSLNTEAF
TRBV4-3,.,TRBJ1-3,ASSQRTGGSGNTIY
TRBV4-2,.,TRBJ2-5,ASSQDWGGQETQY
TRBV19,once,TRBJ2-7,ASSEYPPGLAAEQY
TRBV6-5,.,TRBJ2-1,ASSFGGWQF
TRBV6-5,.,TRBJ2-2,ASRPQPGGNGELF
TRBV5-1,.,TRBJ1-1,ASSLYPPGQGNTEAF
TRBV7-6,.,TRBJ2-2,ASSLVTSGRAGELF